This TCR beta chain appears in the sequencing data of a study of T cell repertoires in cytomegalovirus infection. Whole-study context: Use of recently identified HLA-C-restricted and well-studied HLA-B-restricted CMV epitopes was part of the study.

General study findings and limits: In two of eight donors, the top clonotype was HLA-C-restricted CMV-specific. Cumulative frequency of public TCR beta families picked out carriers of CMV plus the relevant HLA.

TCRdb called the reads again in MiXCR, with one record for every CDR3 protein. The sample lists about 830,000 distinct CDR3 sequences; 32% were seen once. On this clonotype itself: The target antigen is unknown.

The CDR3 consists of 16 residues. The V segment lost 3 bases and the J segment 1 base; nucleotides outside the gene matches: 1. The germline CDR1 and CDR2 sequences are ENHRY and SYGVKD. The rearrangement links TRBV10-3 to TRBJ1-6; TRBD1 agrees at 9 bases. This TCR derives from a human donor in good health (CMV status not recorded). Some clones in this sample may be carry-over from other donors' samples. Specimen: cultured CD8+ T cells from PBMCs, collected from culture after CMV antigen stimulation. In nucleotides, the CDR3 is TGTGCCATCAGTGAACAGGGGGCGTCCTATAATTCACCCCTCCACTTT. Translated, it gives CAISEQGASYNSPLHF.